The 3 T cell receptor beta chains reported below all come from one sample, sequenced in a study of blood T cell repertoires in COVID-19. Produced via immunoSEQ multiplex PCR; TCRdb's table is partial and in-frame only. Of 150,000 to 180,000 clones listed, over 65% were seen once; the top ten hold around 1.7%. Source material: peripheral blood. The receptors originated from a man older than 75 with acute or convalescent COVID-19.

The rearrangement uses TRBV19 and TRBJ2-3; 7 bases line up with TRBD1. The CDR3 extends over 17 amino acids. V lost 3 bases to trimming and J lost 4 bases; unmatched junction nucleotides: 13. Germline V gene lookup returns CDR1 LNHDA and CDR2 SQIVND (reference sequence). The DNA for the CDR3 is TGTGCCAGTAGTATCCCACAGGGGAGAAGGGGCGCAGATACGCAGTATTTT. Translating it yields CASSIPQGRRGADTQYF. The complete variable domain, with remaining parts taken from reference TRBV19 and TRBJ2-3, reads DGGITQSPKYLFRKEGQNVTLSCEQNLNHDAMYWYRQDPGQGLRLIYYSQIVNDFQKGDIAEGYSVSREKKESFPLTVTSAQKNPTAFYLCASSIPQGRRGADTQYFGPGTRLTVL.

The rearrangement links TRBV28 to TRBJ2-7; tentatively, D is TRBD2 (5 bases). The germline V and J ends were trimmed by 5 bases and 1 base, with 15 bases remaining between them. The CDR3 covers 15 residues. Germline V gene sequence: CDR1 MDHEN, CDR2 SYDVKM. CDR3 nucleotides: TGTGCCAGCAGTGCCCCTAGCCTCTCTTCCTACGAGCAGTACGTC. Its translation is CASSAPSLSSYEQYV.

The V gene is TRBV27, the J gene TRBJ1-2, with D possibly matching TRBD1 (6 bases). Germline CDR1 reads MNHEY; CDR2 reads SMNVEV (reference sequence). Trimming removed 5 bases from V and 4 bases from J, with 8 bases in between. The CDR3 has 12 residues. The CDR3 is CASSPDSYGYTF. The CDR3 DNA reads TGTGCCAGCAGTCCGGACAGCTATGGCTACACCTTC.